This TCR beta chain was identified during a study of shared clonotypes between healthy human individuals. Libraries were prepared by immunoSEQ multiplex PCR; TCRdb keeps only in-frame clonotypes and omits some of them. The sample lists under 2,000,000 clones, over 85% occurring once. Terminally differentiated effector memory CD45RA+ cells were excluded from the naive CD8 cells, which were CD45RO-negative and positively selected for CCR7. The ends lost 0 bases at V and 4 bases at J; junction bases unmatched: 2. The CDR3 is 16 amino acids. The germline V gene encodes CDR1 MGHRA and CDR2 YSYEKL. Sequencing was done on a sample of naive CD8+ T cells sorted from blood. The source of this sequence is a man aged 18 to 29 in good health. The rearrangement uses TRBV4-1 and TRBJ2-1; TRBD2 matches at 11 bases. The DNA of the CDR3 is TGCGCCAGCAGCCAAGAGGGACTAGCGGTTTACAATGAGCAGTTCTTC. Amino acid sequence: CASSQEGLAVYNEQFF.